The source of this T cell receptor beta chain is a study of post-analysis software for immune sequencing data. Whole-study findings and limits: Higher frequency in patients than in controls was seen for about five TRBV segments, with TRBV5-6, TRBV5-1 and TRBV20-1 among them.

Notes on this clonotype: Antigen specificity is unknown.

The germline V and J ends were trimmed by 0 bases and 0 bases, with 11 bases remaining between them. Germline assignment: CDR1 MNHEY and CDR2 SVGAGI. The CDR3 length is 16 residues. Prepared TCR beta cDNA libraries contained unique molecular identifiers. One entry per CDR3 protein, called by TCRdb with MiXCR from the PCR reads. The sample lists about 460,000 distinct CDR3 sequences, 45% occurring once. Material for sequencing was blood. The TCR was taken from a girl aged 10 to 17 with multiple sclerosis. The gene calls are TRBV6-5 and TRBJ1-1, with D tentatively TRBD1 (5 bases). CDR3 amino acids: CASSYSAQAMNTEAFF. The CDR3 nucleotides are TGTGCCAGCAGTTACTCGGCACAGGCAATGAACACTGAAGCTTTCTTT.